This passage covers 30 T cell receptor beta chains from one sample sequenced in a study of regulatory T cells in long-lasting Graves disease. Noted time point: persistent/refractory GD, antithyroid drugs over 5 years with positive TRAb. The TCR library was made from RNA extracted from PBMCs. For TCR beta, libraries came from iRepertoire HTBI primers and Arm-PCR of CDR3 regions. One entry per CDR3 protein, called by TCRdb with MiXCR from the multiplex PCR reads. The data hold 350,000 to 450,000 distinct CDR3 sequences, with roughly 20% observed a single time. The specimen comprised peripheral blood mononuclear cells (PBMCs), sampled when the disease was refractory, from a patient treated with antithyroid drugs. The receptors originated from a woman in her 40s with Graves disease.

The chain joins TRBV11-2 to TRBJ2-1, with 8 nucleotides matching TRBD2. Germline V lookup: CDR1 SGHAT, CDR2 FQNNGV. There are 15 residues in the CDR3. J gave up 3 bases and V 2 bases, and 3 bases lay outside the gene matches. CDR3 residues: CASSLRTSSYNEQFF. The CDR3 bases are TGTGCCAGCAGCTTAAGGACTAGCAGCTACAATGAGCAGTTCTTC.

The rearrangement links TRBV7-9 to TRBJ1-6, with a tentative D call TRBD1 (5 bases). The germline CDR1 and CDR2 sequences are SEHNR and FQNEAQ (reference sequence). V lost 2 bases and J lost 4, with 18 bases in between. There are 18 residues in the CDR3. The CDR3 DNA reads as TGTGCCAGCAGCTTACTCCGACAGATACCTCCATATAATTCACCCCTCCACTTT. It encodes CASSLLRQIPPYNSPLHF.

The V and J genes are TRBV20-1 and TRBJ1-5, with D maybe TRBD1 (5 bases). From germline, CDR1 is DFQATT and CDR2 SNEGSKA (reference sequence). The CDR3 length is 16 residues. V lost 4 bases and J 2 bases, leaving 18 bases between the germline ends. The CDR3 region is CSANRRGGLGNQPQHF. CDR3 DNA: TGCAGTGCTAATCGTAGGGGAGGACTTGGCAATCAGCCCCAGCATTTT.

This clonotype was seen at least ten times. This chain connects TRBV28 to TRBJ2-7, with TRBD1 identical over 7 bases. This CDR3 spans 14 amino acids. CDR1 is MDHEN, CDR2 SYDVKM, per germline. V was pared by 6 bases and J by 3 bases, with 8 bases of the junction left unmatched. CDR3 bases: TGTGCCAGCAGGGGACAGCGCCTTTTCTACGAGCAGTACTTC. This translates into CASRGQRLFYEQYF.

The V call is TRBV18, the J call TRBJ2-4; the D gene is possibly TRBD1 (6 bases). From germline, CDR1 is KGHSH and CDR2 LQKENI. V was trimmed by 1 base and J by 0 bases, leaving 16 bases between them. The CDR3 totals 18 residues. Written as DNA, the CDR3 is TGTGCCAGCTCACCACTCCCCGACAGGACCCTAGCCAAAAACATTCAGTACTTC. It translates to CASSPLPDRTLAKNIQYF.

This clonotype was detected many times. The genes are TRBV11-2 and TRBJ2-2; 8 nucleotides agree with TRBD2. The germline V gene has CDR1 SGHAT and CDR2 FQNNGV. The CDR3 sequence is 15 residues long. The V and J ends lost 5 bases and 6 bases, in that order; junction bases with no gene match: 8. The CDR3 DNA follows: TGTGCCAGCAGCGCCGGGAGGGCTAATGCCGGGGAGCTGTTTTTT. Its protein product is CASSAGRANAGELFF.

The sample holds many counts of this clonotype. The chain joins TRBV27 to TRBJ2-7; either TRBD1 or TRBD2 may supply D (6 bases each). The CDR3 is 13 residues long. The germline gives CDR1 MNHEY, CDR2 SMNVEV (reference sequence). V dropped 4 bases and J dropped 3 bases, with 10 bases sitting between them. CDR3 bases: TGTGCCAGCAGTTCCAAGGGGGGCTACGAGCAGTACTTC. It codes for CASSSKGGYEQYF.

V is TRBV12-3 or TRBV12-4 and J is TRBJ2-3, with 11 bases matching TRBD2. The CDR3 totals 16 residues. After removal of 6 bases from V and 0 bases from J, the junction contained 5 bases not matched to a gene. CDR3 in amino acids: CASSEIAGGSTDTQYF. The CDR3 DNA reads TGTGCCAGCAGCGAAATAGCGGGAGGGAGCACAGATACGCAGTATTTT.

At least ten counts were recorded for this clonotype. The CDR3 loop is CASREEGMGNQPQHF. CDR3 nucleotides: TGTGCCAGCAGGGAGGAGGGCATGGGCAATCAGCCCCAGCATTTT. The genes are TRBV2 and TRBJ1-5; no reliable D call. The germline gives CDR1 SNHLY, CDR2 FYNNEI. CDR3 size: 15 residues. Trimming took off 6 bases at V and 2 bases at J, with 14 bases between the two ends.

The chain is built from TRBV10-1 and TRBJ2-1, with D possibly TRBD1 on 5 matching bases. This CDR3 region has 15 residues. Germline-derived CDR1 and CDR2 are WNHNN and SYGVQD (reference sequence). V was clipped by 3 bases and J by 2 bases, with 11 bases between them. The CDR3 sequence is CASSDRAGPYNEQFF. The CDR3 nucleotides are TGCGCCAGCAGTGACAGGGCTGGGCCCTACAATGAGCAGTTCTTC.

V and J are TRBV15 and TRBJ1-5, with D possibly matching TRBD1 (5 bases). V was clipped by 5 bases and J by 5 bases, with 16 bases between them. The CDR3 loop spans 15 amino acids. Germline CDR1 LNHNV, CDR2 YYDKDF (reference sequence). CDR3: CATSPPGSFYQPQHF. The CDR3 DNA is TGTGCCACCAGCCCGCCAGGGAGTTTTTATCAGCCCCAGCATTTT.

Many counts were recorded for this clonotype. V and J are TRBV27 and TRBJ1-1, with 7 positions matching TRBD1. V lost 2 bases and J lost 4; bases outside the gene matches: 4. The CDR3 sequence is 14 residues long. CDR1 is MNHEY and CDR2 is SMNVEV in the germline V gene (reference sequence). For the CDR3, the DNA is TGTGCCAGCAGTTTAGGCAGGGGGTCCACTGAAGCTTTCTTT. Translated: CASSLGRGSTEAFF.

In its sample, this clonotype was seen many times. The chain uses TRBV27 and TRBJ2-7; TRBD2 aligns across 10 bases. The CDR3 consists of 14 residues. Germline trimming cut 4 bases from V and 6 bases from J; bases unmatched to any gene: 6. The germline V gene has CDR1 MNHEY and CDR2 SMNVEV (reference sequence). CDR3 coding DNA: TGTGCCAGCAGTTCTCTAGCGGGAGTTGGCGAGCAGTACTTC. Protein sequence: CASSSLAGVGEQYF.

The chain couples TRBV5-6 to TRBJ2-2; the D gene could be TRBD1 or TRBD2 (5 bases each). V dropped 3 bases and J dropped 5 bases, with 17 bases sitting between them. The CDR3 runs 16 residues. Germline values: CDR1 SGHDT, CDR2 YYEEEE. The CDR3 sequence is CASSSRDAFLTGELFF. CDR3 coding DNA: TGTGCCAGCAGCTCCCGGGACGCGTTTCTTACCGGGGAGCTGTTTTTT.

This clonotype showed up just a few times. Given a much more abundant clone one base away, this may be a read error. This chain links TRBV28 with TRBJ2-4; possibly TRBD1 for D (6 bases). Germline V gene sequence: CDR1 MDHEN, CDR2 SYDVKM. This CDR3 has 13 amino acids. The DNA of the CDR3 is TGTGCCAGCTCACAGGGAACCAAAAACATTCAGTGCTTC. It encodes CASSQGTKNIQCF.

This clonotype was observed a handful of times. V usage is TRBV5-4 and J usage is TRBJ2-3; D is uncertain. The J call is in doubt because the DNA end fits TRBJ2-5 better. Germline assignment: CDR1 SGHNT and CDR2 YYREEE (reference sequence). This CDR3 region has 13 residues. The CDR3 bases are TGTGCCAGCAGCTTGGGACCTGGGAAATCCCAGTACTTC. It is translated as CASSLGPGKSQYF.

This clonotype was detected ten times or more. The chain has TRBV6-1 and TRBJ2-7, with D possibly TRBD2 on 6 matching bases. This CDR3 has 17 amino acids. CDR1 and CDR2 (germline): MNHNS, SASEGT. V was pared by 7 bases and J by 1 base, with 23 bases between. The CDR3 DNA sequence: TGTGCCAGCAACCCTATAGAGAAAACGGGAGAATCCTACGAGCAGTACTTC. Translation gives CASNPIEKTGESYEQYF.

The chain combines TRBV6-5 with TRBJ1-1; possible D gene TRBD1, 6 bases. The germline CDR1 and CDR2 sequences are MNHEY and SVGAGI. V was shortened by 2 bases and J by 7 bases, with 17 bases between the two germline ends. This CDR3 has 15 amino acids. The CDR3: CASSYLGGVANEAFF. The CDR3 region has the DNA TGTGCCAGCAGTTACCTAGGGGGAGTTGCCAATGAAGCTTTCTTT.

The chain carries TRBV20-1 and TRBJ2-4; D gene uncertain. Between the trimmed V and J ends, which lost 6 bases and 0 bases, there was a span of 15 bases. Germline CDR1 is DFQATT and CDR2 is SNEGSKA (reference sequence). CDR3 size: 15 residues. CDR3 bases: TGCAGTGCAGTCCAAAGTAGGCTAGCCAAAAACATTCAGTACTTC. Translation gives CSAVQSRLAKNIQYF.

This clonotype has ten or more counts. The chain uses TRBV2 and TRBJ2-5; a weak D match, TRBD2 (6 bases). The CDR3 is made up of 14 amino acids. Per germline, CDR1 SNHLY and CDR2 FYNNEI. V was clipped by 9 bases and J by 2 bases, with 16 bases between them. The CDR3 DNA is TGTGCCAGACGGGACTCACGGTGGCAAGAGACCCAGTACTTC. This gives the protein CARRDSRWQETQYF.

This clonotype has more than one count but fewer than ten. The chain employs TRBV12-3 or TRBV12-4 and TRBJ1-3; D not certain. Trimming pared 6 bases from V and 0 bases from J, leaving 15 bases between. There are 16 residues in the CDR3. The CDR3 DNA sequence: TGTGCCAGCAGCCCCGGCGAGGGCTCCTCTGGAAACACCATATATTTT. This sequence encodes CASSPGEGSSGNTIYF.

The rearrangement links TRBV4-1 to TRBJ2-7; TRBD1 might be the D (5 bases). The germline V and J ends were trimmed by 6 bases and 5 bases, with 14 bases remaining between them. The CDR3 totals 13 residues. CDR1 MGHRA and CDR2 YSYEKL come from the germline V gene. The CDR3 loop reads CASRHTPGNEQYF. The CDR3 DNA is TGCGCCAGCAGGCATACCCCAGGGAACGAGCAGTACTTC.

This clonotype has a single count. This chain connects TRBV6-9 to TRBJ2-5; D gene unclear. The CDR3 runs to 11 residues. The germline gives CDR1 MNHGY, CDR2 SVAAGI. With 4 bases removed from V and 11 bases from J, the gap between germline ends came to 11 bases. In DNA, the CDR3 is TGTGCCAGCAGTTTTAACAATGAGCAGTACTTC. Residues: CASSFNNEQYF.

This clonotype showed up many times. J is TRBJ2-3 and V is TRBV28, with 10 positions matching TRBD2. Germline loops: CDR1 MDHEN, CDR2 SYDVKM. The V gene end was trimmed by 6 bases and the J gene end by 4 bases; junction bases not matched to a gene: 4. This CDR3 comprises 14 residues. The CDR3 DNA is TGTGCCAGCAGCGCAGGGACTAGCGCAGATACGCAGTATTTT. Protein product: CASSAGTSADTQYF.

The chain carries TRBV20-1 and TRBJ2-7, with 15 nucleotides matching TRBD2. CDR3 size: 14 residues. V gave up 4 bases and J gave up 5 bases; unmatched junction bases: 3. The germline CDR1 and CDR2 sequences are DFQATT and SNEGSKA (reference sequence). Here the CDR3 DNA reads TGCAGTGCTACCAGGACTAGCGGGAGGGACGAGCAGTACTTC. Residues: CSATRTSGRDEQYF.

This clonotype was recorded at least ten times. The gene calls are TRBV20-1 and TRBJ2-7; TRBD1 matches 7 bases. The CDR3 contains 13 residues. The V gene end was trimmed by 6 bases and the J gene end by 2 bases; junction bases not matched to a gene: 7. The germline V gene has CDR1 DFQATT and CDR2 SNEGSKA (reference sequence). The CDR3 protein is CSAHDREPYEQYF. The DNA of the CDR3 is TGCAGTGCACATGACAGGGAACCCTACGAGCAGTACTTC.

This clonotype was seen repeatedly, ten times or more. V usage is TRBV28 and J usage is TRBJ1-5; 9 positions agree with TRBD1. Germline assignment: CDR1 MDHEN and CDR2 SYDVKM. Unmatched junction bases numbered 7, after V lost 6 bases and J lost 7 bases. This CDR3 contains 14 residues. Written as DNA, the CDR3 is TGTGCCAGCAGGTTGGGACAGGGCGGGCAGCCCCAGCATTTT. Translated: CASRLGQGGQPQHF.

This clonotype was seen ten or more times. The chain combines TRBV28 with TRBJ1-2; D not certain. The V end lost 6 bases, the J end lost 8 bases, and 16 bases lay between the germline ends. The CDR3 covers 13 residues. In germline, CDR1 is MDHEN, CDR2 SYDVKM. The CDR3 spells CASSPADGGGYTF. Written as DNA, the CDR3 is TGTGCCAGCAGCCCGGCGGATGGTGGAGGCTACACCTTC.

This clonotype showed up many times. This sequence joins TRBV28 and TRBJ2-7, with 7 bases identical to TRBD2. This CDR3 is built from 15 residues. The germline gives CDR1 MDHEN, CDR2 SYDVKM. V shed 3 bases and J 3 bases; nucleotides not matched to a gene: 8. The chain's CDR3 is CASSFRPSGSYEQYF. CDR3 nucleotides: TGTGCCAGCAGTTTTCGGCCTAGCGGAAGCTACGAGCAGTACTTC.

This clonotype was picked up many times. This rearrangement joins TRBV12-3 or TRBV12-4 to TRBJ2-7, with D perhaps TRBD2 (5 bases). The CDR3 is 15 residues long. The ends were cut back, 1 base at V and 2 bases at J, with 12 bases in the middle. CDR3 amino acids: CASSLVSGTPYEQYF. The CDR3 DNA reads as TGTGCCAGCAGTTTAGTCAGCGGAACACCCTACGAGCAGTACTTC.